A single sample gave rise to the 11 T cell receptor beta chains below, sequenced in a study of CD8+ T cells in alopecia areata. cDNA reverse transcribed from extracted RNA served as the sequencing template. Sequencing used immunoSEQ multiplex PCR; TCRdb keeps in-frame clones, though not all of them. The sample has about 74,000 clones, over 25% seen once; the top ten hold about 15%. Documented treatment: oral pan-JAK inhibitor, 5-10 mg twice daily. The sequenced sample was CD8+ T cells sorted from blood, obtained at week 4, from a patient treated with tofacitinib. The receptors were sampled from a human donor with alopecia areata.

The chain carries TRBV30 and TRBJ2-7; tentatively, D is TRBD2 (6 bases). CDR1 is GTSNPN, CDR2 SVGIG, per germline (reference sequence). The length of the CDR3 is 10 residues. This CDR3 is CAGGESEQYF. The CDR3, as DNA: TGTGCAGGCGGGGAGTCCGAGCAGTACTTC.

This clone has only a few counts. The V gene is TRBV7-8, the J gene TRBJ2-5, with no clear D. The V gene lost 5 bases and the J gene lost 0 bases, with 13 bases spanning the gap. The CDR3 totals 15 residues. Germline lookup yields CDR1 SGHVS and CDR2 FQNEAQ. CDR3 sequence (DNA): TGTGCCAGCAGCCCCCCGGGTTACAACCAAGAGACCCAGTACTTC. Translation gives CASSPPGYNQETQYF.

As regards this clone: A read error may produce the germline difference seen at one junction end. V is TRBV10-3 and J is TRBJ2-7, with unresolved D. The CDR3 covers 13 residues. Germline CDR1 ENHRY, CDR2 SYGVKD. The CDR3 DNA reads TGTGCCAGCAGTGAAACTCTCTCCTACGAGCAGTACTTC. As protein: CASSETLSYEQYF.

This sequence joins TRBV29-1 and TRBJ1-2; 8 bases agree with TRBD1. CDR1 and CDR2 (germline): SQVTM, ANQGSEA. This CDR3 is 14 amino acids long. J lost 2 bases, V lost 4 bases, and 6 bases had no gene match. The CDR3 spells CSVGGDRSNYGYTF. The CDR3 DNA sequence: TGCAGCGTTGGTGGGGACAGGAGCAACTATGGCTACACCTTC.

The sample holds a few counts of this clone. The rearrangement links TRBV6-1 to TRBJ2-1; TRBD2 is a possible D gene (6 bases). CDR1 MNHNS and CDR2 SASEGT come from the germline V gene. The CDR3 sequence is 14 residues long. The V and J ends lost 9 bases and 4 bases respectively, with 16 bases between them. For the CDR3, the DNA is TGTGCCAGGGTTCCGGGACTGGATTACAATGAGCAGTTCTTC. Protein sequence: CARVPGLDYNEQFF.

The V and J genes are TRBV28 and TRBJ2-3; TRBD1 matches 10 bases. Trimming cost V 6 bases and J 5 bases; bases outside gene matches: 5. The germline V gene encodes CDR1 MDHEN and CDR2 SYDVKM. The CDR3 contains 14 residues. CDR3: CASSARDRGDTQYF. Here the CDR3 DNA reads TGTGCCAGCAGCGCCCGGGACAGGGGAGATACGCAGTATTTT.

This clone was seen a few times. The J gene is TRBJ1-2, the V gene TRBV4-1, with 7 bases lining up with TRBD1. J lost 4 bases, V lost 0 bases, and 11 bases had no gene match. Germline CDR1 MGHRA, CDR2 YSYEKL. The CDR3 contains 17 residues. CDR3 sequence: CASSQEGGQGDTYGYTF. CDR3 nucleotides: TGCGCCAGCAGCCAAGAAGGTGGGCAGGGGGATACCTATGGCTACACCTTC.

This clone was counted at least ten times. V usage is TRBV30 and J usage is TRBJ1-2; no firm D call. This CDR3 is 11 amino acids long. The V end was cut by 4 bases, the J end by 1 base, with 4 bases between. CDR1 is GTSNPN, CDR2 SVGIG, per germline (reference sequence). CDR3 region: CAWNHNYGYTF. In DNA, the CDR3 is TGTGCCTGGAACCATAACTATGGCTACACCTTC. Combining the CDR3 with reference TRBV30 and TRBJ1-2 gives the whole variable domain SQTIHQWPATLVQPVGSPLSLECTVEGTSNPNLYWYRQAAGRGLQLLFYSVGIGQISSEVPQNLSASRPQDRQFILSSKKLLLSDSGFYLCAWNHNYGYTFGSGTRLTVV.

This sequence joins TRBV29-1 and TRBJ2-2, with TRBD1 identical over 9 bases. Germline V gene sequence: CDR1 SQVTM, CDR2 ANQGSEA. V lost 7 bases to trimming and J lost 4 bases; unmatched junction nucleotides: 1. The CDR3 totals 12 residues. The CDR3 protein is CSADRGTGELFF. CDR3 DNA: TGCAGCGCGGACAGGGGCACCGGGGAGCTGTTTTTT.

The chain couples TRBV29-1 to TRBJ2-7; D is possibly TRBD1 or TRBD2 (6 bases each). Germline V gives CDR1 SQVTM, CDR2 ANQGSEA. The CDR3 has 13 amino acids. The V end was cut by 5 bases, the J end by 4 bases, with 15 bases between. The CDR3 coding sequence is TGCAGCGTTACGGGCCAGGGGAGGTACGAGCAGTACTTC. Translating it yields CSVTGQGRYEQYF.

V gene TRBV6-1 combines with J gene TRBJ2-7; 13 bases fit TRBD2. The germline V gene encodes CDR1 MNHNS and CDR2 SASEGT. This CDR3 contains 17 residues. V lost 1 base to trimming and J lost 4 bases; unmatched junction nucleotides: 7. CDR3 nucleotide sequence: TGTGCCAGCAGTGAAGACGGACTAGCGGGAGTATGGTACGAGCAGTACTTC. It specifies CASSEDGLAGVWYEQYF.